This T cell receptor (beta chain) was recorded in a study of T-cell memory formation after mild COVID-19. The wider study: TCR clusters were largely donor specific.

Germline V gives CDR1 SGHRS, CDR2 YFSETQ. This CDR3 has 13 residues. The ends were cut back, 3 bases at V and 3 bases at J, with 8 bases in the middle. 5'RACE with constant-segment primers built TCRalpha and TCRbeta cDNA libraries with UMIs. MiXCR, applied by TCRdb to the 5' RACE reads, yields one record per CDR3 protein. The table lists 500,000 to 650,000 distinct CDR3 sequences, roughly a fifth of them singletons. Points from the study as a whole: CD4/CD8 balance characterized clones contracting day 15 to 85, and CD4+ skew characterized later expanders. Largely, contracting CD4+ clones fell within CM and EM, and contracting CD8+ clones within EMRA.

About this clonotype: Its matching antigen is unknown.

This clonotype was obtained from an adult woman who had mild COVID-19 (a few samples of this study predate the infection). Cell type and time point are not known. The chain couples TRBV5-1 to TRBJ2-3; D remains unclear. Sequencing was done on a sample of PBMCs or a T cell subset sorted from them (not recorded which). The chain's CDR3 is CASSSERTDTQYF. The CDR3 DNA follows: TGCGCCAGCAGCTCGGAGAGAACAGATACGCAGTATTTT.